What follows are 22 T cell receptor beta chains derived from one specimen sequenced in a study of blood T cells in healthy people across ages. With a J-beta primer mix and a sample-barcoded 5' primer, a second PCR ran about 7 to 11 cycles. TCRdb fed the 5' RACE reads into MiXCR, producing one record per CDR3 protein. The repertoire has just under 900,000 distinct CDR3 sequences, 29% of them found once; the top ten carry around 16%. What was sequenced was blood. All receptors come from a woman at least 80 years old in good health.

The chain is built from TRBV20-1 and TRBJ1-5; 12 bases match TRBD1. Trimming took 3 bases from V and 7 from J; bases not matched to a gene: 7. The CDR3 consists of 15 residues. CDR1 is DFQATT, CDR2 SNEGSKA, per germline (reference sequence). The CDR3 loop reads CSASWGQGAGQPQHF. The DNA of the CDR3 is TGCAGTGCTAGTTGGGGACAGGGGGCAGGACAGCCCCAGCATTTT.

Details on this clonotype: This may stem from a read error, because a much larger clone lies one nucleotide away. The chain has TRBV7-2 and TRBJ2-5; TRBD2 matches 13 bases. The end of the DNA aligns better with TRBJ2-1, so the J call may be wrong. The germline gives CDR1 SGHTA, CDR2 FQGNSA. This CDR3 is built from 17 residues. Here the CDR3 reads CASSFGGLAGRQETQFF. The CDR3 DNA follows: TGTGCCAGCAGCTTTGGGGGACTAGCGGGGCGCCAAGAGACCCAGTTCTTC.

V gene TRBV12-3 or TRBV12-4 combines with J gene TRBJ1-1, with D perhaps TRBD1 (5 bases). The length of the CDR3 is 16 residues. The V end was cut by 3 bases, the J end by 4 bases, with 18 bases between. CDR3 coding DNA: TGTGCCAGCAGTTTGACAGTTGCCTTGCGTCTCACTGAAGCTTTCTTT. As protein: CASSLTVALRLTEAFF.

This clonotype was seen repeatedly, ten times or more. The chain links TRBV6-5 to TRBJ1-6; D is unresolved. This CDR3 is built from 16 residues. CDR1 MNHEY and CDR2 SVGAGI come from the germline V gene. Trimming took 1 base from V and 7 from J, leaving 14 bases between them. CDR3 in DNA: TGTGCCAGCAGTTACTTGCGATCAGTCCCCAATTCACCCCTCCACTTT. Translating it yields CASSYLRSVPNSPLHF.

In the case of this clonotype: One junction end does not reproduce the germline sequence, and a read error may be involved. This sequence joins TRBV12-3 or TRBV12-4 and TRBJ2-3, with D uncertain. This CDR3 spans 12 amino acids. This CDR3 reads CASSLLSDAQYF. In DNA, the CDR3 is TGTGCCAGCAGTCTCCTATCAGATGCGCAGTATTTT.

There are a few counts of this clonotype. V and J are TRBV7-8 and TRBJ2-1; weak D call: TRBD2 (5 bases). Germline loops: CDR1 SGHVS, CDR2 FQNEAQ. Between the trimmed V and J ends, which lost 5 bases and 10 bases, there was a span of 12 bases. The CDR3 is made up of 12 amino acids. This chain's CDR3 is CASSAAGLEQFF. CDR3 sequence (DNA): TGTGCCAGCAGCGCCGCGGGCTTGGAGCAGTTCTTC.

V and J are TRBV11-3 and TRBJ2-3; D possibly uses TRBD1 or TRBD2 (5 bases each). The V gene's germline CDR1 is SGHNT and CDR2 YENEEA. Trimming took 5 bases from V and 8 from J, leaving 23 bases between them. The CDR3 consists of 16 residues. The CDR3 coding sequence is TGTGCCAGCAGCCTCCTTCGACAGTCCCGAGAGGGTACGCAGTATTTT. This codes for CASSLLRQSREGTQYF.

This clonotype was recorded many times. The V call is TRBV18, the J call TRBJ2-4; TRBD1 matches at 7 bases. V was clipped by 0 bases and J by 0 bases; unmatched bases: 5. The germline gives CDR1 KGHSH, CDR2 LQKENI. CDR3 size: 17 residues. The CDR3, as DNA: TGTGCCAGCTCACCACCATTGACAGGGTTAGCCAAAAACATTCAGTACTTC. Its protein is CASSPPLTGLAKNIQYF.

This clonotype was seen more than once but under ten times. The chain carries TRBV7-2 and TRBJ2-7; 9 nucleotides agree with TRBD2. The V gene end was trimmed by 1 base and the J gene end by 0 bases; junction bases not matched to a gene: 7. The CDR3 has 17 residues. Germline assignment: CDR1 SGHTA and CDR2 FQGNSA. The DNA for the CDR3 is TGTGCCAGCAGCTTAGTTCCGGCTAGCGGGGCCTCCTACGAGCAGTACTTC. Translating gives CASSLVPASGASYEQYF.

This clonotype has a count of ten or more. The chain uses TRBV20-1 and TRBJ2-3; 8 bases fit TRBD2. Germline CDR1 is DFQATT and CDR2 is SNEGSKA (reference sequence). The CDR3 runs 16 residues. The J segment lost 5 bases and the V segment lost 0 bases, leaving 10 bases of the junction unmatched. CDR3 coding DNA: TGCAGTGCTAGAGATCGCCGGCGGGGGGCCGGAGATACGCAGTATTTT. It encodes CSARDRRRGAGDTQYF.

The V and J genes are TRBV6-2 or TRBV6-3 and TRBJ1-1; D is perhaps TRBD1 (6 bases). CDR1 is MNHEY, CDR2 SVGEGT, per germline. Deletions cut 2 bases from V and 1 base from J, with 23 bases between. The CDR3 is made up of 19 amino acids. The CDR3 is CASSYDPGHPLAQNTEAFF. The CDR3 nucleotides are TGTGCCAGCAGTTACGATCCGGGACACCCCCTGGCGCAGAACACTGAAGCTTTCTTT.

This clonotype has ten or more counts. The V and J genes are TRBV4-1 and TRBJ2-1; maybe TRBD2 (5 bases). V dropped 1 base and J dropped 3 bases, with 13 bases sitting between them. The CDR3 length is 16 residues. Per germline, CDR1 MGHRA and CDR2 YSYEKL. CDR3 protein: CASSQVGRVSYNEQFF. The CDR3 coding sequence is TGCGCCAGCAGCCAAGTTGGGCGGGTCAGCTACAATGAGCAGTTCTTC.

In this sample, this clonotype turned up many times. V and J are TRBV27 and TRBJ2-3; D is possibly TRBD2 (6 bases). V lost 9 bases, J lost 3 bases, and 13 bases lay in between. Germline V gives CDR1 MNHEY, CDR2 SMNVEV (reference sequence). This CDR3 has 13 amino acids. The CDR3 is CARCGVATDTQYF. The CDR3 DNA follows: TGTGCCAGGTGCGGGGTTGCGACAGATACGCAGTATTTT.

The rearrangement links TRBV30 to TRBJ1-1; 8 nucleotides line up with TRBD1. The CDR3 contains 15 residues. CDR1 is GTSNPN, CDR2 SVGIG, per germline (reference sequence). The junction had 13 bases not matched to a gene; V was cut back by 4 bases and J by 6 bases. The CDR3 region has the DNA TGTGCCTGGACGCAGCCTCGGGACAGGAAGTCTGAAGCTTTCTTT. Its protein product is CAWTQPRDRKSEAFF.

In this sample, this clonotype turned up once. Possible read error: a much larger clone is one base away. This chain uses TRBV2 with TRBJ2-5; D gene uncertain. With 1 base removed from V and 2 bases from J, the gap between germline ends came to 5 bases. CDR3 size: 13 residues. Germline V gene data show CDR1 as SNHLY and CDR2 as FYNNEI. The CDR3 is CASSEGAQETQYF. The CDR3, as DNA: TGTGCCAGCAGTGAAGGGGCTCAAGAGACCCAGTACTTC.

The table lists this clonotype with many counts. The chain recombines TRBV29-1 with TRBJ2-5; the match to TRBD2 covers 8 bases. The germline gives CDR1 SQVTM, CDR2 ANQGSEA. V trimming: 7 bases; J trimming: 4 bases; junction bases outside the gene matches: 8. The CDR3 spans 13 residues. The CDR3 is CSAFPGGTETQYF. The CDR3 region has the DNA TGCAGCGCTTTCCCGGGGGGGACAGAGACCCAGTACTTC.

Details on this clonotype: Given a much more abundant clone one base away, this may be a read error. The V and J genes are TRBV5-6 and TRBJ2-6; D perhaps matches TRBD1 (5 bases). The germline gives CDR1 SGHDT, CDR2 YYEEEE. The CDR3 is 16 amino acids. The CDR3 coding sequence is TGTGCCAGCAGCCGACCCACAGCATCTGGGGCCGACGTCCTGACTTTC. This codes for CASSRPTASGADVLTF. The whole variable domain, remainder taken from reference TRBV5-6 and TRBJ2-6, is DAGVTQSPTHLIKTRGQQVTLRCSPKSGHDTVSWYQQALGQGPQFIFQYYEEEERQRGNFPDRFSGHQFPNYSSELNVNALLLGDSALYLCASSRPTASGADVLTFGAGSRLTVL.

This chain joins TRBV9 and TRBJ2-7; tentative D call: TRBD2 (5 bases). The CDR3 spans 14 residues. Looked up from germline, CDR1 is SGDLS and CDR2 is YYNGEE. Deletions cut 4 bases from V and 7 bases from J, with 18 bases between. The CDR3 nucleotides read TGTGCCAGCAGCACACCTACGAAGGGCGGGGAGCAGTACTTC. Amino acid sequence: CASSTPTKGGEQYF.

This clonotype occurred many times. The chain carries TRBV10-3 and TRBJ2-1, with D perhaps TRBD2 (5 bases). From germline, CDR1 is ENHRY and CDR2 SYGVKD. V was cut by 4 bases and J by 8 bases, with 6 bases left in between. The CDR3 spans 11 residues. The CDR3 region has the DNA TGTGCCATCAGTGGAGGGCATGAGCAGTTCTTC. Amino acids: CAISGGHEQFF.

A few counts support this clonotype. A read error is possible here, since a much larger clone lies one base away. V is TRBV5-1 and J is TRBJ2-5; 7 nucleotides match TRBD1. Germline V CDR1 and CDR2: SGHRS, YFSETQ. The V and J ends lost 2 bases and 11 bases, in that order; junction bases with no gene match: 12. This CDR3 is 14 amino acids long. This CDR3 reads CASSLRDSRNEQYF. Here the CDR3 DNA reads TGCGCCAGCAGCTTAAGGGACAGTAGAAATGAGCAGTACTTC.

The chain is built from TRBV5-5 and TRBJ2-7; 9 bases are a match to TRBD2. The end of the DNA aligns better with TRBJ2-5, so the J call may be wrong. Germline CDR1 and CDR2: SGHKS and YYEKEE (reference sequence). The CDR3 spans 16 residues. Written as DNA, the CDR3 is TGTGCCAGCAGCTTGGGACCGGGACTAGCATCAGAGACCCAGTACTTC. Encoded protein: CASSLGPGLASETQYF.

Details on this clonotype: This may arise from a read error, as a much more abundant clone is one base away. The chain has TRBV4-1 and TRBJ2-1; a weak D match, TRBD2 (5 bases). The J call may be wrong; the DNA end is better matched by TRBJ2-7. CDR1 is MGHRA, CDR2 YSYEKL, per germline. The length of the CDR3 is 15 residues. Here the CDR3 DNA reads TGCGCCAGCAGCCAAGGAGCTAGCTCCTACAATGAGCAGTACTTC. This translates into CASSQGASSYNEQYF.